This T cell receptor beta chain was sequenced during a study of T cells in localized non-small cell lung cancer (dated by TCRdb to about 2020). Background for the entire study: Comparing tumors with uninvolved tumor-adjacent lungs, the study looked at the T cell repertoires of approximately 240 patients with early-stage NSCLC. All 230 or so NSCLC patients in the cohort were treatment-naive and had localized lung tumors that were resected. NSCLC patients had a mean age of roughly 69 years, and 129 were male and about a hundred female. Points the paper makes about the study in general: Because the study design was exploratory, TCR variables were selected using unadjusted p-values without false-discovery rate correction. Longer overall survival was associated with higher blood T cell density, whereas shorter survival was associated with higher adjacent-lung clonality. Because multi-region sequencing of the tumors was not done, intratumor heterogeneity could not be ruled out. Of the top 100 tumor clones, a median of around 57 were detected in paired uninvolved adjacent lung; under 35 were also among that lung's top 100. Uninvolved tumor-adjacent lung showed the highest T cell clonality, higher than tumor, which suggests more focused antigenic responses in the adjacent lung.

At diagnosis, tumor, uninvolved tumor-adjacent lung and peripheral blood were collected and then preserved as a mix of FFPE and fresh-frozen material. Blood samples were analyzed as peripheral blood mononuclear cells for TCR repertoire profiling. The immunoSEQ Assay was used to sequence TCR beta CDR3 regions from DNA. Per the authors' processing: To compute T cell density, TCR beta template counts were normalized to usable DNA, which was estimated by amplifying housekeeping genes. Richness was estimated using the preseqR package, with extrapolation to 400,000 templates for PBMC samples and to 120,000 templates for tissue samples. Clonality was defined as one minus Pielou's evenness. Differential abundance testing on productive amino-acid clonotypes, with a minimum total count of 5 and an alpha of 0.1, was used to identify tissue-enriched TCRs. The Jaccard Index and the Morisita Overlap Index were used to measure how much the repertoires overlapped between compartments. TCR beta CDR3s were clustered by GLIPH together with public tetramer-defined viral CDR3s, and at least three viral sequences plus V-gene enrichment were required for viral motifs. The source is immuneACCESS, and TCRdb retained only in-frame sequences with V and J called. Part of the clones is not carried over; for the studies checked, unresolved V genes explain less than half of this, and the remainder is unexplained. The DNA gave D and trimming, while V, J and clone size come from that table. Here the sample has 30,000 to 45,000 clones; roughly 85% occur a single time. Of the sample, approximately 6.8% is held by the ten largest clones.

Turning to this clone: Its antigen remains unidentified. Base qualities are not at hand, and no much larger clone is one base apart.

CDR1 is given as LNHDA and CDR2 as SQIVND, both from the germline V gene (reference sequence). From its cysteine to its phenylalanine, the CDR3 spans 13 amino acids. The CDR3 DNA has 39 bases and is translated from base 1. Clipping removes 7 bases from V and 3 bases from J, with 1 as the unmatched junction base count. The TCR comes from a woman aged 40-69 years with stage I lung adenocarcinoma. The specimen comprised peripheral blood, sampled before any cancer treatment. The chain is assembled from TRBV19 and TRBJ2-2; 8 nucleotides in the junction match TRBD1. The DNA reads TGTGCCAGTAACAGGGGGGACACCGGGGAGCTGTTTTTT. Its amino acids are CASNRGDTGELFF. With the portions outside the CDR3 filled from the reference TRBV19 and TRBJ2-2 genes, the complete variable region becomes DGGITQSPKYLFRKEGQNVTLSCEQNLNHDAMYWYRQDPGQGLRLIYYSQIVNDFQKGDIAEGYSVSREKKESFPLTVTSAQKNPTAFYLCASNRGDTGELFFGEGSRLTVL.